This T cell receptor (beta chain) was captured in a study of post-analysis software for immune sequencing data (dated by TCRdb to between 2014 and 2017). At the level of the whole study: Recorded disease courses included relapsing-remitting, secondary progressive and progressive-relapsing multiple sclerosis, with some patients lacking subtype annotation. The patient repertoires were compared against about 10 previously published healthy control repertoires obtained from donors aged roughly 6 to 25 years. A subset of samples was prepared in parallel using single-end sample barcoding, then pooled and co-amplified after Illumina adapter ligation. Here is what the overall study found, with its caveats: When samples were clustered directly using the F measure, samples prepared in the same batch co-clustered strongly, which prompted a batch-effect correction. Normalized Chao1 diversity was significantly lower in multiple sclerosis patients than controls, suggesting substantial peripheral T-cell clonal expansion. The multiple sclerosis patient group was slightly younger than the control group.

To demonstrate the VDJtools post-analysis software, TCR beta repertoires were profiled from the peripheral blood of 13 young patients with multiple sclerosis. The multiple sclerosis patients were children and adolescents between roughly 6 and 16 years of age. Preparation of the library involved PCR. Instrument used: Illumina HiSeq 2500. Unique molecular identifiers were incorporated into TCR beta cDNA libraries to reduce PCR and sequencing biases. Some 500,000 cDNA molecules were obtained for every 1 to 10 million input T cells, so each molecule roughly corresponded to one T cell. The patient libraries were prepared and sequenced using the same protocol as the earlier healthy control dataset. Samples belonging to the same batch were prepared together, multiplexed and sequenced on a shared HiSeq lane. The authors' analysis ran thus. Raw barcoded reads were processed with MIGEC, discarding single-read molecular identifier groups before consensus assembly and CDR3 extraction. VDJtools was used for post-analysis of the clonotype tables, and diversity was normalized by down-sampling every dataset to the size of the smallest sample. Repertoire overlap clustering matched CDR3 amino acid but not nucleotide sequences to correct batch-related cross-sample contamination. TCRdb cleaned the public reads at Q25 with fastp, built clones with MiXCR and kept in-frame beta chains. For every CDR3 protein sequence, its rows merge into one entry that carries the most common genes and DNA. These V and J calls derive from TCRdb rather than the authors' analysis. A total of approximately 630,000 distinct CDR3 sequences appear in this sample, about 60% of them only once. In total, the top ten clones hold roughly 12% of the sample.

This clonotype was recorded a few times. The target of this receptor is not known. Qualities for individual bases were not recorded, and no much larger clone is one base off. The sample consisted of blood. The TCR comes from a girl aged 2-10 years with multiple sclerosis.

CDR3 protein: CASSQLASGTLTYNEQFF. The DNA is as follows: TGTGCCAGCAGCCAACTAGCTAGCGGGACCTTAACCTACAATGAGCAGTTCTTC. The V and J segments used are TRBV3-1 and TRBJ2-1, with TRBD2 identical over 9 junction bases. The cysteine opens and the phenylalanine closes a CDR3 of 18 amino acids. The sequence is cut down to CDR3 DNA, 54 bases in frame from base 1. Germline trimming amounts to 2 bases on V and 2 bases on J, with 10 as the count of junction bases outside the gene matches. The germline V gene (reference sequence) specifies LGHDT as CDR1 and YNNKEL as CDR2.